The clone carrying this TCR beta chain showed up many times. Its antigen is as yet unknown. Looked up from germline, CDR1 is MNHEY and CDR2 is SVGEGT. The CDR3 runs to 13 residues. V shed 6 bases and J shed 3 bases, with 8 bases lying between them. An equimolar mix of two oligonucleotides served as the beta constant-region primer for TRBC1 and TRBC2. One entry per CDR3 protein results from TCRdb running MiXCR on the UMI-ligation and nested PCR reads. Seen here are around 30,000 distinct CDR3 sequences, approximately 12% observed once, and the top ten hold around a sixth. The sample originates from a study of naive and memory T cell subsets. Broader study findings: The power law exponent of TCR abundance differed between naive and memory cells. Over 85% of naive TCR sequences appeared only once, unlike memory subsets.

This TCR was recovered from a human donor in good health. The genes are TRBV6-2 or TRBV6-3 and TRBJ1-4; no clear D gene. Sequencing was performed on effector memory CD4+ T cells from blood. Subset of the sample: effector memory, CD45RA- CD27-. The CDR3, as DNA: TGTGCCAGCAGCCCGACCGCTAATGAAAAACTGTTTTTT. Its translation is CASSPTANEKLFF.